Listed below are T cell receptor beta chains from one sample, sequenced in a study of PD-1 and CTLA-4 blockade in melanoma. Measured with immunoSEQ multiplex PCR; TCRdb has only the in-frame clones, and not every one. The data hold some 15,000 clones, with 65% to 85% observed a single time. The sequencing used CD8+ T cells from peripheral blood, collected before anti-PD-1 treatment. These receptors all stem from a human donor with melanoma. Both conserved end residues are part of each CDR3. The D gene is left open where the match is weak. Where a row states a size, it is once, few, many or the class of an expanded clone; other rows omit it.

abundance: once; d_gene: NA; j_gene: TRBJ2-7; v_gene: TRBV7-9; CDR3aa: CASSLDGLYEQYF; CDR3nt: TGTGCCAGCAGCTTAGATGGGCTCTACGAGCAGTACTTC
abundance: NA; d_gene: TRBD1; j_gene: TRBJ2-3; v_gene: TRBV30; CDR3aa: CAWSPTGGLSDTQYF; CDR3nt: TGTGCCTGGAGTCCGACAGGGGGTTTATCAGATACGCAGTATTTT
abundance: NA; d_gene: NA; j_gene: TRBJ1-2; v_gene: TRBV11-2; CDR3aa: CASSEAMNYGYTF; CDR3nt: TGTGCCAGCAGCGAGGCGATGAACTATGGCTACACCTTC
abundance: NA; d_gene: NA; j_gene: TRBJ1-1; v_gene: TRBV7-9; CDR3aa: CASSLGAWRPPQRAFF; CDR3nt: TGTGCCAGCAGCTTAGGGGCATGGCGCCCACCCCAGAGAGCTTTCTTT
abundance: NA; d_gene: NA; j_gene: TRBJ2-7; v_gene: TRBV5-4; CDR3aa: CASSGTGYEQYF; CDR3nt: TGTGCCAGCAGCGGGACTGGTTACGAGCAGTACTTC
abundance: NA; d_gene: TRBD1; j_gene: TRBJ2-7; v_gene: TRBV29-1; CDR3aa: CSVQLVRDRGRRSYEQYF; CDR3nt: TGCAGCGTTCAACTTGTCCGGGACAGGGGGCGTCGGTCCTACGAGCAGTACTTC
abundance: NA; d_gene: TRBD1; j_gene: TRBJ2-7; v_gene: TRBV30; CDR3aa: CAWRQTGELRYEQYF; CDR3nt: TGTGCCTGGAGGCAAACAGGGGAACTGCGCTACGAGCAGTACTTC
abundance: NA; d_gene: NA; j_gene: TRBJ2-3; v_gene: TRBV19; CDR3aa: CASRTDQFGTDTQYF; CDR3nt: TGTGCCAGTAGGACGGATCAATTCGGGACAGATACGCAGTATTTT
abundance: NA; d_gene: NA; j_gene: TRBJ2-1; v_gene: TRBV27; CDR3aa: CASSPNMGHEQFF; CDR3nt: TGTGCCAGCAGCCCGAACATGGGCCATGAGCAGTTCTTC
abundance: once; d_gene: NA; j_gene: TRBJ2-7; v_gene: TRBV30; CDR3aa: CAWSLETYEQYF; CDR3nt: TGTGCCTGGAGCCTTGAAACCTACGAGCAGTACTTC
abundance: NA; d_gene: NA; j_gene: TRBJ1-3; v_gene: TRBV29-1; CDR3aa: CSVAGSYGDSGNTIYF; CDR3nt: TGCAGCGTTGCTGGGAGTTACGGGGACTCTGGAAACACCATATATTTT
abundance: NA; d_gene: NA; j_gene: TRBJ2-7; v_gene: TRBV6-5; CDR3aa: CASRQRGVREQYF; CDR3nt: TGTGCCAGCAGGCAAAGGGGGGTACGCGAGCAGTACTTC
abundance: NA; d_gene: TRBD1; j_gene: TRBJ2-7; v_gene: TRBV5-6; CDR3aa: CASTAVPGTGGDEQYF; CDR3nt: TGTGCCAGCACCGCTGTGCCCGGGACAGGGGGCGACGAGCAGTACTTC
abundance: medium-sized; d_gene: TRBD1; j_gene: TRBJ2-1; v_gene: TRBV27; CDR3aa: CASSPLGTGLNNEQFF; CDR3nt: TGTGCCAGCAGTCCCCTAGGGACAGGGTTGAACAATGAGCAGTTCTTC
abundance: once; d_gene: NA; j_gene: TRBJ1-1; v_gene: TRBV28; CDR3aa: CASSFRADNTEAFF; CDR3nt: TGTGCCAGCAGTTTTCGGGCAGATAACACTGAAGCTTTCTTT
abundance: NA; d_gene: NA; j_gene: TRBJ1-1; v_gene: TRBV5-5; CDR3aa: CASSTNRVGMNTEAFF; CDR3nt: TGTGCCAGCAGCACCAACAGGGTGGGGATGAACACTGAAGCTTTCTTT
abundance: once; d_gene: NA; j_gene: TRBJ1-1; v_gene: TRBV29-1; CDR3aa: CSVALDMNTEAFF; CDR3nt: TGCAGCGTTGCCCTGGACATGAACACTGAAGCTTTCTTT
abundance: NA; d_gene: NA; j_gene: TRBJ2-5; v_gene: TRBV7-9; CDR3aa: CASSLLGLHNQETQYF; CDR3nt: TGTGCCAGCAGCTTATTGGGACTTCATAATCAAGAGACCCAGTACTTC
abundance: NA; d_gene: NA; j_gene: TRBJ1-5; v_gene: TRBV7-9; CDR3aa: CASSGGERDQPQHF; CDR3nt: TGTGCCAGCAGCGGCGGTGAAAGGGATCAGCCCCAGCATTTT
abundance: NA; d_gene: TRBD1; j_gene: TRBJ2-7; v_gene: TRBV11-3; CDR3aa: CASSATDRGPYEQYF; CDR3nt: TGTGCCAGCAGCGCCACGGACAGGGGCCCCTACGAGCAGTACTTC
abundance: NA; d_gene: NA; j_gene: TRBJ2-1; v_gene: TRBV7-6; CDR3aa: CASSFRNEQFF; CDR3nt: TGTGCCAGCAGCTTCCGCAATGAGCAGTTCTTC
abundance: NA; d_gene: NA; j_gene: TRBJ1-1; v_gene: TRBV19; CDR3aa: CASSIQRMNTEAFF; CDR3nt: TGTGCCAGTAGTATACAGCGTATGAACACTGAAGCTTTCTTT
abundance: NA; d_gene: TRBD1; j_gene: TRBJ1-1; v_gene: TRBV3-1/TRBV3-2; CDR3aa: CASSPEGQGDPEAFF; CDR3nt: TGTGCCAGCAGCCCTGAGGGACAGGGTGATCCTGAAGCTTTCTTT
abundance: NA; d_gene: TRBD2; j_gene: TRBJ2-5; v_gene: TRBV6-5; CDR3aa: CASSYIGLGTETQYF; CDR3nt: TGTGCCAGCAGTTACATCGGACTAGGGACGGAGACCCAGTACTTC
abundance: medium-sized; d_gene: NA; j_gene: TRBJ1-4; v_gene: TRBV4-1; CDR3aa: CASSQGEGPNEKLFF; CDR3nt: TGCGCCAGCAGCCAAGGCGAGGGGCCTAATGAAAAACTGTTTTTT
abundance: NA; d_gene: TRBD1; j_gene: TRBJ2-7; v_gene: TRBV29-1; CDR3aa: CSVEGDSLYEQYF; CDR3nt: TGCAGCGTTGAAGGGGACAGTCTCTACGAGCAGTACTTC
abundance: NA; d_gene: NA; j_gene: TRBJ1-1; v_gene: TRBV19; CDR3aa: CASSRRTETNTEAFF; CDR3nt: TGTGCCAGTAGTCGCCGGACAGAGACGAACACTGAAGCTTTCTTT
abundance: NA; d_gene: NA; j_gene: TRBJ2-5; v_gene: TRBV21-1; CDR3aa: CASSKEEGHLGLKETQYF; CDR3nt: TGTGCCAGCAGCAAGGAAGAAGGACATTTGGGATTAAAGGAGACCCAGTACTTC
abundance: NA; d_gene: NA; j_gene: TRBJ1-2; v_gene: TRBV4-1; CDR3aa: CASSQVGAGYGYTF; CDR3nt: TGCGCCAGCAGCCAAGTCGGAGCGGGCTATGGCTACACCTTC